This TCR beta chain emerged from a study of CD8 T cells in Susac syndrome. Trimming removed 5 bases from V and 1 base from J; junction bases left unmatched: 3. This CDR3 region has 15 residues. Germline values: CDR1 MNHEY, CDR2 SVGEGT. RNA, at roughly 0.5 to 1 ug, was reverse transcribed with random hexamers. TCRdb independently ran MiXCR on the immunoSEQ multiplex PCR reads; one entry per CDR3 protein. The table lists about 200,000 distinct CDR3 sequences, roughly 95% of them singletons. The specimen was CD4+ T cells from PBMCs. The sequence derives from a human donor with multiple sclerosis. The chain couples TRBV6-2 or TRBV6-3 to TRBJ2-2, with TRBD1 identical over 8 bases. CDR3 nucleotide sequence: TGTGCCAGCAGTGACAGGGGCGGGAACACCGGGGAGCTGTTTTTT. Amino acids: CASSDRGGNTGELFF.